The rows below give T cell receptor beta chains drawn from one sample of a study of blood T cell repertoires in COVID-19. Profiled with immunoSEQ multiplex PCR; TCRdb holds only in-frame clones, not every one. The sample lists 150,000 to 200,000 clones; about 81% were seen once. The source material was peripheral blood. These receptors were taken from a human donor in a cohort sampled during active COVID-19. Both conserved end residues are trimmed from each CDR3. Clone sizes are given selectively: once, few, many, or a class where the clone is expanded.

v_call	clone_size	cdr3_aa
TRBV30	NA	AWSGGEDEQY
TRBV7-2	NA	ASSLAQGSVPTPLH
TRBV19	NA	ATAGWGANVLT
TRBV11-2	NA	ASGPRTGKNTEAF
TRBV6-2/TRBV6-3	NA	ASSLTSYPQQF
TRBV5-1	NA	ASSLSRPGSTDTQY
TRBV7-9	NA	ASSLAKGMNTEAF
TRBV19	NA	ASSSTRPGGISPLH
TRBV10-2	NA	ASRGMGRAYEQY
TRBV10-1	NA	ASSEVQGASGELF
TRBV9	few	ASSDQGLGSEAF
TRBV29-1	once	SVLIGPYEQY
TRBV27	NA	ASSLRGQVLSGANVLT
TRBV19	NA	ASIRTGSGGELF
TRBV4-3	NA	ASSSRTGTNEKLF
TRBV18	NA	ASSPALGETGKNIQY
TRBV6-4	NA	ASSRLAGGTGELF
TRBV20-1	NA	SASWSSGTYEQY
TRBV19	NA	ASSPGGRPNYGYT
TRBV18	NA	ASSPLDRGRNSPLH
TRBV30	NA	AWSPPNAGFSQGTQY
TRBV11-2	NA	ASSLDKTRGYEQY
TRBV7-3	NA	ASSLKGAGNEKLF
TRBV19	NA	ASSIWGSGSNQPQH
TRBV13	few	ASSYGQEQF
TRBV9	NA	ASSTRGSGFYNEQF
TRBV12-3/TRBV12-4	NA	ASTDGQGQPQH
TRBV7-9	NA	ASSPGQGANQPQH
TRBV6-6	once	ASSLGRGRTEAF
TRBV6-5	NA	ASSYYSGSHTEAF
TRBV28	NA	ASSAPRSGPLDEQF